These 17 T cell receptor beta chains were sequenced from one sample in a study of immune characterization of retroperitoneal liposarcoma. TCRdb itself ran the PCR reads through MiXCR, one entry per CDR3 protein. The sample holds about 10,000 distinct CDR3 sequences, roughly 35% seen once. Sequencing input: tumor tissue. The receptors originated from a male donor with retroperitoneal liposarcoma.

The gene calls are TRBV20-1 and TRBJ2-1; TRBD2 matches at 11 bases. Looked up from germline, CDR1 is DFQATT and CDR2 is SNEGSKA (reference sequence). V was pared by 6 bases and J by 5 bases, with 12 bases of the junction left unmatched. This CDR3 spans 16 amino acids. CDR3 bases: TGCAGTGCCCCGCCCCCGGGACTAGCGGATGACAATGAGCAGTTCTTC. This encodes CSAPPPGLADDNEQFF.

This rearrangement joins TRBV27 to TRBJ2-4; no clear D. Germline-derived CDR1 and CDR2 are MNHEY and SMNVEV (reference sequence). V lost 7 bases to trimming and J lost 6 bases, with 22 bases between them. This CDR3 is built from 16 residues. DNA of the CDR3: TGTGCCAGCAACTTACTGGCGGATCAGAACCCAAACATTCAGTACTTC. It codes for CASNLLADQNPNIQYF.

This clonotype is classed as medium-sized (0.01 to 0.1%). This chain joins TRBV6-6 and TRBJ1-1, with D unclear. Trimming took 0 bases from V and 4 from J, leaving 12 bases between them. CDR3 size: 15 residues. In germline, CDR1 is MNHNY, CDR2 SVGAGI (reference sequence). CDR3 residues: CASSYSMEGFTEAFF. The CDR3 bases are TGTGCCAGCAGTTACTCGATGGAAGGTTTCACTGAAGCTTTCTTT.

The chain is built from TRBV6-5 and TRBJ2-5; no definite D call. The CDR3 sequence is 12 residues long. The V gene's germline CDR1 is MNHEY and CDR2 SVGAGI. Trimming removed 10 bases at V and 5 bases at J, with 14 bases between. This chain's CDR3 is CATPPRQETQYF. The CDR3 DNA follows: TGTGCCACCCCCCCCAGGCAGGAGACCCAGTACTTC.

In this sample, this clonotype turned up a few times. The chain recombines TRBV10-2 with TRBJ2-5, with D tentatively TRBD1 (6 bases). Germline assignment: CDR1 WSHSY and CDR2 SAAADI. This CDR3 contains 14 residues. V lost 5 bases, J lost 5 bases, and 15 bases lay in between. CDR3: CASSSPVGAETQYF. The CDR3 nucleotides read TGCGCCAGCAGTTCCCCGGTGGGGGCCGAGACCCAGTACTTC.

This clonotype was seen more than once but under ten times. The J gene is TRBJ2-2, the V gene TRBV11-3, with D uncertain. This CDR3 region has 15 residues. Germline V gives CDR1 SGHNT, CDR2 YENEEA. V gave up 1 base and J gave up 5 bases, with 11 bases separating them. This chain's CDR3 is CASSLGNALTGELFF. For the CDR3, the DNA is TGTGCCAGCAGCTTAGGGAATGCCTTGACCGGGGAGCTGTTTTTT.

The rearrangement joins TRBV6-5 to TRBJ2-1, with 13 bases identical to TRBD2. The end of the DNA is better explained by TRBJ2-5, so the J call may be wrong. The CDR3 loop spans 16 amino acids. Germline V CDR1 and CDR2: MNHEY, SVGAGI. The CDR3 loop reads CASSYRTSGRQETQYF. The CDR3 coding sequence is TGTGCCAGCAGTTACCGGACTAGCGGGAGACAAGAGACCCAGTACTTC.

This clonotype is medium-sized by share. The chain is built from TRBV6-1 and TRBJ2-3, with 12 bases lining up with TRBD2. Germline CDR1 is MNHNS and CDR2 is SASEGT. The junction had 14 bases not matched to a gene; V was cut back by 8 bases and J by 2 bases. This CDR3 has 18 residues. CDR3: CASSLAGGPGRVTDTQYF. CDR3 coding DNA: TGTGCCAGCTCCCTAGCGGGGGGGCCTGGTCGGGTCACAGATACGCAGTATTTT.

This clonotype was observed a handful of times. The V and J genes are TRBV12-3 or TRBV12-4 and TRBJ2-1, with TRBD2 identical over 9 bases. The CDR3 consists of 15 residues. The ends lost 3 bases at V and 6 bases at J; junction bases unmatched: 6. The CDR3 DNA is TGTGCCAGCAGTTTGGCGGGAGGGAAAACCAATGAGCAGTTCTTC. Translated: CASSLAGGKTNEQFF.

This chain links TRBV6-1 with TRBJ2-2, with no clear D. The CDR3 sequence is 15 residues long. The germline V gene encodes CDR1 MNHNS and CDR2 SASEGT. V was trimmed by 9 bases and J by 0 bases, leaving 14 bases between them. CDR3 loop: CASNKLDANTGELFF. CDR3 nucleotides: TGTGCCAGTAACAAGCTCGACGCGAACACCGGGGAGCTGTTTTTT.

The table lists this clonotype with a few counts. This chain joins TRBV6-4 and TRBJ1-2; 7 bases line up with TRBD1. The V gene's germline CDR1 is MRHNA and CDR2 SNTAGT. V trimming: 5 bases; J trimming: 2 bases; junction bases outside the gene matches: 8. CDR3 length: 15 residues. CDR3 region: CASSPGTANNYGYTF. The CDR3 nucleotides are TGTGCCAGCAGTCCCGGGACAGCCAACAACTATGGCTACACCTTC.

The table lists this clonotype with a few counts. An end of the junction differs from the germline gene, which may be a read error. The chain links TRBV7-2 to TRBJ2-7, with D unresolved. Germline CDR1 SGHTA, CDR2 FQGNSA. The CDR3 is 12 residues long. The CDR3: CASSHMTTEYDF. The CDR3 nucleotides are TGTGCCAGCAGCCATATGACGACTGAGTATGACTTC.

The CDR3 here is CASSEATSGAYEQYF. DNA for the CDR3: TGTGCCAGCAGTGAAGCGACTAGCGGGGCCTACGAGCAGTACTTC. The V and J genes are TRBV6-1 and TRBJ2-1; 11 bases align to TRBD2. The closer fit of TRBJ2-7 to the DNA end suggests the J call may be wrong. Germline lookup yields CDR1 MNHNS and CDR2 SASEGT. The CDR3 totals 15 residues.

This clonotype was observed a handful of times. The chain combines TRBV11-3 with TRBJ2-1, with D possibly matching TRBD2 (6 bases). Germline assignment: CDR1 SGHNT and CDR2 YENEEA. CDR3 size: 16 residues. V shed 5 bases and J shed 10 bases, with 24 bases lying between them. CDR3 in amino acids: CASSPGGAQSSYEQFF. The CDR3 DNA sequence: TGTGCCAGCAGCCCAGGCGGGGCTCAGAGCTCCTACGAGCAGTTCTTC.

This clonotype has at least ten counts. The chain has TRBV6-1 and TRBJ2-5, with TRBD2 identical over 7 bases. The J call is uncertain, as TRBJ2-4 better fits the DNA end. This CDR3 is built from 14 residues. The germline gives CDR1 MNHNS, CDR2 SASEGT. For the CDR3, the DNA is TGTGCCAGCAGTGGAGGGACTAAGGTGAACATTCAGTACTTC. This gives the protein CASSGGTKVNIQYF.

The chain uses TRBV4-1 and TRBJ1-6; the D is unclear. Germline V gene sequence: CDR1 MGHRA, CDR2 YSYEKL. With 0 bases removed from V and 8 bases from J, the gap between germline ends came to 5 bases. The CDR3 is 13 residues long. This chain's CDR3 is CASSQDHYSPLHF. In DNA form, the CDR3 reads TGCGCCAGCAGCCAAGATCATTATTCACCCCTCCACTTT.

Judged by abundance, this clonotype is medium-sized. The chain couples TRBV7-6 to TRBJ2-6; TRBD1 aligns across 11 bases. The germline CDR1 and CDR2 sequences are SGHVS and FNYEAQ. The CDR3 is 17 amino acids. V gave up 4 bases and J gave up 0 bases; unmatched junction bases: 2. The CDR3 bases are TGTGCCAGCAGCTCCGGGACAGGGGGCTCTGGGGCCAACGTCCTGACTTTC. Its translation is CASSSGTGGSGANVLTF.